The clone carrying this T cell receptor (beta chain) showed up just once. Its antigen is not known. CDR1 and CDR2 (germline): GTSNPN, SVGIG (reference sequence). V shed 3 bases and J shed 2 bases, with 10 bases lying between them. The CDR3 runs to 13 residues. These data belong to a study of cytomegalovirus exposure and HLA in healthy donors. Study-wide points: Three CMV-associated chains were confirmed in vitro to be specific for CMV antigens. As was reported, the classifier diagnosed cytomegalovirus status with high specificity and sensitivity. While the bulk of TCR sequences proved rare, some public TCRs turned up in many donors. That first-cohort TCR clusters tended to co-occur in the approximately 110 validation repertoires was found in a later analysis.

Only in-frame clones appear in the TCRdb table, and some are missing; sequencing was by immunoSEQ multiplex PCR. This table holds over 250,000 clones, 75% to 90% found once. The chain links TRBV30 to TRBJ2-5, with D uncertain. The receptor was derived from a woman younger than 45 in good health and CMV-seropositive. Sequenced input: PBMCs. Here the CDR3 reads CAWRGTHQETQYF. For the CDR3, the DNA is TGTGCCTGGAGGGGCACGCATCAAGAGACCCAGTACTTC. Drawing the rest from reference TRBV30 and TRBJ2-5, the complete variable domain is SQTIHQWPATLVQPVGSPLSLECTVEGTSNPNLYWYRQAAGRGLQLLFYSVGIGQISSEVPQNLSASRPQDRQFILSSKKLLLSDSGFYLCAWRGTHQETQYFGPGTRLLVL.